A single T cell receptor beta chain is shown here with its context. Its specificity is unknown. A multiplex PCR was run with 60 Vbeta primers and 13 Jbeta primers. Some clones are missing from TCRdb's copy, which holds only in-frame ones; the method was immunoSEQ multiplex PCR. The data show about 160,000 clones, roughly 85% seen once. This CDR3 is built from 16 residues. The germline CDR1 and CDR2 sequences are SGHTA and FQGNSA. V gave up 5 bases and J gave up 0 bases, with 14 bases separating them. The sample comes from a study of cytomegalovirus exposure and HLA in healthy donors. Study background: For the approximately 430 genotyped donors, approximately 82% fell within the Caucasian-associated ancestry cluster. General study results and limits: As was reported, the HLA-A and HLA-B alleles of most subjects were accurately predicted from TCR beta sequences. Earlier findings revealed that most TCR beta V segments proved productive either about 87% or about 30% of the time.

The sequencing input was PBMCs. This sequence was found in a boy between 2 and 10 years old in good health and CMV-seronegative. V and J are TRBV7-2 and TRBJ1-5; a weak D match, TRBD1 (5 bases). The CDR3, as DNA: TGTGCCAGCAGCCGAACACAGGATCTTAGCAATCAGCCCCAGCATTTT. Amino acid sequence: CASSRTQDLSNQPQHF. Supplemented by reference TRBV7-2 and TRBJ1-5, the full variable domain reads GAGVSQSPSNKVTEKGKDVELRCDPISGHTALYWYRQSLGQGLEFLIYFQGNSAPDKSGLPSDRFSAERTGGSVSTLTIQRTQQEDSAVYLCASSRTQDLSNQPQHFGDGTRLSIL.